One and the same sample provided the 4 T cell receptor beta chains below, sequenced in a study of cytomegalovirus exposure and HLA in healthy donors. The PCR made use of 60 Vbeta and 13 Jbeta primers. Clones were sequenced by immunoSEQ multiplex PCR, and TCRdb holds only the in-frame ones, with some missing. The sample shows under 200,000 clones, roughly 12% of them seen only once. What was sequenced was PBMCs. All receptors come from a man over 45 in good health and CMV-seropositive.

This clone was counted only a few times. The chain is built from TRBV7-8 and TRBJ2-7; D unclear. Trimming left V 1 base short and J 2 bases short, with 6 bases between. This CDR3 region has 13 residues. Germline CDR1 is SGHVS and CDR2 is FQNEAQ. The CDR3 sequence is CASSLDSPYEQYF. The CDR3 bases are TGTGCCAGCAGCTTAGACTCTCCCTACGAGCAGTACTTC.

The rearrangement uses TRBV19 and TRBJ1-6; 8 nucleotides align to TRBD1. The CDR3 spans 12 residues. Germline lookup yields CDR1 LNHDA and CDR2 SQIVND (reference sequence). V was clipped by 9 bases and J by 6 bases; unmatched bases: 1. The CDR3 nucleotides are TGTGCCAGCACAGGGGGTAATTCACCCCTCCACTTT. This codes for CASTGGNSPLHF.

The V call is TRBV15, the J call TRBJ1-5; D unclear. The V end lost 0 bases, the J end lost 10 bases, and 10 bases lay between the germline ends. The germline gives CDR1 LNHNV, CDR2 YYDKDF (reference sequence). The CDR3 spans 13 residues. The CDR3 DNA reads TGTGCCACCAGCAGAGAAACGACTAATCCCCAGCATTTT. Amino acid sequence: CATSRETTNPQHF. The full variable domain, with the rest looked up from reference TRBV15 and TRBJ1-5, is DAMVIQNPRYQVTQFGKPVTLSCSQTLNHNVMYWYQQKSSQAPKLLFHYYDKDFNNEADTPDNFQSRRPNTSFCFLDIRSPGLGDTAMYLCATSRETTNPQHFGDGTRLSIL.

This chain joins TRBV21-1 and TRBJ1-1; the tabulated D call, TRBD1, remains unverified against the DNA. TRBV21-1 is deemed a pseudogene. The CDR3 runs 12 residues. The chain's CDR3 is CASSYRGLGAFF. The CDR3 DNA is TGTGCCAGCAGCTATAGGGGGCTAGGAGCTTTCTTT.